These 22 T cell receptor beta chains came from one sample sequenced in a study of blood T cell repertoires in COVID-19. Sequencing was performed with immunoSEQ multiplex PCR; in TCRdb, only in-frame clones are kept and a portion is missing. The data hold about 190,000 clones, with around 90% observed a single time. The sample comprised peripheral blood. The receptors come from a man aged 45-65 years with acute or convalescent COVID-19.

The chain uses TRBV19 and TRBJ1-5; unclear D gene. This CDR3 contains 13 residues. Germline values: CDR1 LNHDA, CDR2 SQIVND (reference sequence). V shed 1 base and J shed 10 bases, with 11 bases lying between them. CDR3 region: CASSIAAGRPQHF. CDR3 in DNA: TGTGCCAGTAGTATAGCGGCGGGTCGCCCCCAGCATTTT.

V usage is TRBV6-5 and J usage is TRBJ2-2; no reliable D call. The V end was cut by 0 bases, the J end by 8 bases, with 10 bases between. CDR1 is MNHEY and CDR2 is SVGAGI in the germline V gene. The CDR3 is made up of 14 amino acids. DNA of the CDR3: TGTGCCAGCAGTTACTCGTATACCGGTGGGGAGCTGTTTTTT. It translates to CASSYSYTGGELFF.

This chain connects TRBV7-9 to TRBJ2-1, with TRBD2 as a possible D gene (5 bases). The CDR3 covers 14 residues. Deletions cut 5 bases from V and 5 bases from J, with 13 bases between. From germline, CDR1 is SEHNR and CDR2 FQNEAQ (reference sequence). In DNA, the CDR3 is TGTGCCAGCAGCATTAGCGTATCGAACAATGAGCAGTTCTTC. It translates to CASSISVSNNEQFF.

The rearrangement joins TRBV7-2 to TRBJ2-1; tentative D call: TRBD1 (5 bases). The CDR3 is 12 amino acids. The V and J ends lost 5 bases and 9 bases respectively, with 11 bases between them. Germline V gene data show CDR1 as SGHTA and CDR2 as FQGNSA. The DNA for the CDR3 is TGTGCCAGCAGCCATCAGGGAAGTGAGCAGTTCTTC. Protein sequence: CASSHQGSEQFF. Full variable domain (missing parts from reference TRBV7-2 and TRBJ2-1): GAGVSQSPSNKVTEKGKDVELRCDPISGHTALYWYRQSLGQGLEFLIYFQGNSAPDKSGLPSDRFSAERTGGSVSTLTIQRTQQEDSAVYLCASSHQGSEQFFGPGTRLTVL.

This clone is a singleton in its sample. This specimen includes other DNA sequences encoding the same CDR3. This chain joins TRBV20-1 and TRBJ2-7; tentative D call: TRBD2 (5 bases). The V gene's germline CDR1 is DFQATT and CDR2 SNEGSKA (reference sequence). V was clipped by 4 bases and J by 5 bases, with 9 bases between them. The CDR3 sequence is 11 residues long. The CDR3 reads CSATSGHEQYV. CDR3 nucleotides: TGCAGTGCTACCAGCGGCCACGAGCAGTACGTC.

The J gene is TRBJ1-6, the V gene TRBV19, with D tentatively TRBD1 (6 bases). The CDR3 is 15 residues long. Looked up from germline, CDR1 is LNHDA and CDR2 is SQIVND (reference sequence). Trimming removed 8 bases at V and 0 bases at J, with 11 bases between. In nucleotides, the CDR3 is TGTGCCAGTCAACAGGGTAGCTCCTATAATTCACCCCTCCACTTT. Its protein product is CASQQGSSYNSPLHF.

The gene calls are TRBV27 and TRBJ1-1; 11 nucleotides line up with TRBD1. V lost 6 bases, J lost 3 bases, and 6 bases stayed unmatched. From germline, CDR1 is MNHEY and CDR2 SMNVEV (reference sequence). There are 15 residues in the CDR3. The CDR3 nucleotides are TGTGCCAGCAGACGGACAGGGGGCTGGGACACTGAAGCTTTCTTT. Its protein is CASRRTGGWDTEAFF.

CDR3 amino acids: CASSLSGGPRGELFF. DNA of the CDR3: TGTGCCAGCAGCCTCTCGGGGGGCCCTCGCGGGGAGCTGTTTTTT. The V call is TRBV7-8, the J call TRBJ2-2; TRBD2 is a possible D gene (7 bases). This CDR3 is built from 15 residues. V lost 5 bases and J lost 7, with 17 bases in between. CDR1 is SGHVS, CDR2 FQNEAQ, per germline.

The chain has TRBV28 and TRBJ2-3, with 9 bases aligning to TRBD2. Losses at the gene ends were 8 bases for V and 5 bases for J; bases not matched to a gene: 14. This CDR3 region has 16 residues. Germline CDR1 is MDHEN and CDR2 is SYDVKM. This chain's CDR3 is CASPPPQREVLDTQYF. In DNA form, the CDR3 reads TGTGCCAGCCCCCCCCCGCAGCGGGAGGTTTTAGATACGCAGTATTTT.

This clone was picked up one time. CDR3 in DNA: TGCGCCAGCAGCCCCCGGGGCAGGGGAGATTACAATGAGCAGTTCTTC. As protein: CASSPRGRGDYNEQFF. The J gene is TRBJ2-1, the V gene TRBV4-1; D may be TRBD1 (6 bases). Trimming shortened V by 4 bases and J by 4 bases, and 17 bases separated the two germline ends. Germline CDR1 is MGHRA and CDR2 is YSYEKL. The CDR3 sequence is 16 residues long.

The chain has TRBV4-2 and TRBJ2-1, with 12 bases identical to TRBD2. V was pared by 1 base and J by 10 bases, with 11 bases of the junction left unmatched. The CDR3 is 17 amino acids. Germline lookup yields CDR1 LGHNA and CDR2 YNFKEQ. This CDR3 reads CASSQVSPSGRAGEQFF. CDR3 bases: TGTGCCAGCAGCCAAGTTAGCCCTAGCGGGAGGGCAGGGGAGCAGTTCTTC.

The chain links TRBV7-2 to TRBJ2-3, with 13 bases aligning to TRBD2. The V and J ends lost 3 bases and 4 bases, in that order; junction bases with no gene match: 7. The CDR3 length is 17 residues. The germline CDR1 and CDR2 sequences are SGHTA and FQGNSA. The CDR3 nucleotides are TGTGCCAGCAGCTTCGCACTAGCGGGGGGGAACCCAGATACGCAGTATTTT. This encodes CASSFALAGGNPDTQYF.

The rearrangement links TRBV10-3 to TRBJ2-1; 11 nucleotides align to TRBD2. V lost 4 bases, J lost 6 bases, and 8 bases stayed unmatched. Germline CDR1 is ENHRY and CDR2 is SYGVKD. CDR3 length: 16 amino acids. In DNA, the CDR3 is TGTGCCATCAGTGGGTCTAGCGGGGGGACTTCCAATGAGCAGTTCTTC. It codes for CAISGSSGGTSNEQFF.

This clone was recorded once. This chain links TRBV6-2 or TRBV6-3 with TRBJ2-1, with 7 bases lining up with TRBD1. CDR3 length equals 16 residues. Germline V CDR1 and CDR2: MNHEY, SVGEGT. Trimming removed 5 bases from V and 0 bases from J; junction bases left unmatched: 7. CDR3 sequence (DNA): TGTGCCAGCAGTAAGGACAGGCCGAGCTCCTACAATGAGCAGTTCTTC. As protein: CASSKDRPSSYNEQFF.

The chain is built from TRBV27 and TRBJ2-7, with 9 nucleotides matching TRBD1. Germline-derived CDR1 and CDR2 are MNHEY and SMNVEV (reference sequence). Trimming took 4 bases from V and 1 from J; bases not matched to a gene: 5. CDR3 length: 15 residues. CDR3 in amino acids: CASSYRGQGSYEQYV. Here the CDR3 DNA reads TGTGCCAGCAGTTATAGGGGACAGGGATCCTACGAGCAGTACGTC.

V is TRBV9 and J is TRBJ2-7; tentatively, D is TRBD1 (6 bases). V gave up 2 bases and J gave up 2 bases, with 11 bases separating them. CDR3 length: 14 residues. Germline CDR1 and CDR2: SGDLS and YYNGEE. The CDR3 DNA reads TGTGCCAGCAGCGTCTCGACAGGCGCCTACGAGCAGTACTTC. The encoded protein is CASSVSTGAYEQYF.

The rearrangement links TRBV27 to TRBJ1-2; 7 positions agree with TRBD1. This CDR3 region has 14 residues. Trimming took 3 bases from V and 1 from J; bases not matched to a gene: 2. CDR1 MNHEY and CDR2 SMNVEV come from the germline V gene (reference sequence). CDR3 nucleotide sequence: TGTGCCAGCAGTTTCGCAGGGGGTAACTATGGCTACACCTTC. It translates to CASSFAGGNYGYTF.

CDR3 sequence (DNA): TGTGCCAGTAGTATCCTCAGCGGGAGCGGCACCGGGGAGCTGTTTTTT. Translation: CASSILSGSGTGELFF. The chain combines TRBV19 with TRBJ2-2, with 8 bases aligning to TRBD2. The trim removed 3 bases at V and 4 bases at J, leaving 7 bases unmatched. This CDR3 region has 16 residues. CDR1 LNHDA and CDR2 SQIVND come from the germline V gene (reference sequence).

CDR3 in DNA: TGTGCCAGCAGGGGCAACGACAGGCTGTTTTTT. Amino acids: CASRGNDRLFF. The chain employs TRBV28 and TRBJ1-4, with D perhaps matching TRBD1 (6 bases). Germline loops: CDR1 MDHEN, CDR2 SYDVKM. V gave up 6 bases and J gave up 14 bases, with 13 bases separating them. The CDR3 totals 11 residues.

The chain uses TRBV6-5 and TRBJ1-5; possible D gene TRBD1, 6 bases. The germline V gene encodes CDR1 MNHEY and CDR2 SVGAGI. With 4 bases removed from V and 1 base from J, the gap between germline ends came to 14 bases. The CDR3 spans 16 residues. CDR3 loop: CASSSGFTGSNQPQHF. In DNA form, the CDR3 reads TGTGCCAGCAGTTCGGGGTTCACAGGGAGCAATCAGCCCCAGCATTTT.

V is TRBV7-2 and J is TRBJ2-3, with 9 nucleotides matching TRBD2. Trimming cost V 2 bases and J 4 bases; bases outside gene matches: 16. Germline values: CDR1 SGHTA, CDR2 FQGNSA. The CDR3 is 19 residues long. The CDR3 sequence is CASSLTVGVSGRGADTQYF. The CDR3 DNA reads TGTGCCAGCAGCTTAACAGTAGGGGTTAGCGGGAGAGGGGCAGATACGCAGTATTTT.

A single count supports this clone. The V call is TRBV5-6, the J call TRBJ2-4, with 8 bases lining up with TRBD2. This CDR3 contains 15 residues. J gave up 6 bases and V 4 bases, and 9 bases lay outside the gene matches. Germline V CDR1 and CDR2: SGHDT, YYEEEE. In DNA, the CDR3 is TGTGCCAGCAGCGGCCGGGGGGGCCTGGTAAACATTCAGTACTTC. Amino acids: CASSGRGGLVNIQYF.